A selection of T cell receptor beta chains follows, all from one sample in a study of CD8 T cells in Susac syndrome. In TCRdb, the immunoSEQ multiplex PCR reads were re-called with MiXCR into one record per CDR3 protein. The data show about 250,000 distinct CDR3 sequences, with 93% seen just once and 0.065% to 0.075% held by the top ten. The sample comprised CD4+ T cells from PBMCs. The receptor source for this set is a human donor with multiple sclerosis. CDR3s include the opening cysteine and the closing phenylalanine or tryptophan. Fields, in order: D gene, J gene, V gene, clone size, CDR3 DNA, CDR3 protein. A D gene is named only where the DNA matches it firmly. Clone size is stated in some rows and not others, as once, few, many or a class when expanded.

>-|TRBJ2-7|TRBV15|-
TGTGCCACCAGCAAACCGGGACGGACTAACGAGCAGTACTTC
CATSKPGRTNEQYF
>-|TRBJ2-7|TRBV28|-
TGTGCCAGCAGCCCCCTTTTCCGGACCACCTACGAGCAGTACTTC
CASSPLFRTTYEQYF
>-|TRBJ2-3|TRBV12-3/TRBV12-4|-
TGTGCCAGCGGGGGACCGACAGATACGCAGTATTTT
CASGGPTDTQYF
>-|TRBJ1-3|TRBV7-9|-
TGTGCCAGCAGACAGGGAGCCCTCTCTGGAAACACCATATATTTT
CASRQGALSGNTIYF
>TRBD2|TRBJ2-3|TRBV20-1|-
TGCAGTGCTTGCCCGCCGGCGGGAGATTTAGATACGCAGTATTTT
CSACPPAGDLDTQYF
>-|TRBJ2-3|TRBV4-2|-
TGTGCCAGCAGCAGACGCGCGGGGGCCCGCGCAGATACGCAGTATTTT
CASSRRAGARADTQYF
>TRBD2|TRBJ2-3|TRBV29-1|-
TGCAGCGTCCACCCTAGCGGCATCACAGATACGCAGTATTTT
CSVHPSGITDTQYF
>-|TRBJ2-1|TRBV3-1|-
TGTGCCAGCAGCCAAGATCTAGCGACGAACAATGAGCAGTTCTTC
CASSQDLATNNEQFF
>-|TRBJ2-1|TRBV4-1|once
TGCGCCAGCAGCCAAGGACTAACAGGGTTCGATGAGCAGTTCTTC
CASSQGLTGFDEQFF
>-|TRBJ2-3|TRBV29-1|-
TGCAGCGTTGACGGGGGCACAGGGGATACGCAGTATTTT
CSVDGGTGDTQYF
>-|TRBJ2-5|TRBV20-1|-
TGCAGTGCTAGAGATCGCAGGGCGGGGGAGACCCAGTACTTC
CSARDRRAGETQYF
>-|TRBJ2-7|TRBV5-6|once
TGTGCCAGCAGCCTCTACGCCACCTACGAGCAGTACTTC
CASSLYATYEQYF
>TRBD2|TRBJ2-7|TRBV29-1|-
TGCAGCGTGAGTGGGAGCGGGGTCACCTACGAGCAGTACTTC
CSVSGSGVTYEQYF
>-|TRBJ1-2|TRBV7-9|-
TGTGCCAGCAGCTCGCCCTTGGGCCACAACTATGGCTACACCTTC
CASSSPLGHNYGYTF
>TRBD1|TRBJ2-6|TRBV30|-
TGTGCCTGGAGTGTCGCGGGCAGGGGGCTTGGGGCCAACGTCCTGACTTTC
CAWSVAGRGLGANVLTF
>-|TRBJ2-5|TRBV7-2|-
TGTGCCAGCAGCGCTACCACCCAGACCCAGTACTTC
CASSATTQTQYF
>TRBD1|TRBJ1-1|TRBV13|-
TGTGCCAGCAGCTTAGAAGACAGGGGGCAGGGGAACACTGAAGCTTTCTTT
CASSLEDRGQGNTEAFF
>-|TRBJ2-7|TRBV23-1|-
TGCGCCAGCAGTCAAAAAATGGGGCACAGAAGGAGCTCCTACGAGCAGTACTTC
CASSQKMGHRRSSYEQYF
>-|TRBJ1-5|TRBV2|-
TGTGCCAGCAACCCGAACGGGGGCAATCAGCCCCAGCATTTT
CASNPNGGNQPQHF
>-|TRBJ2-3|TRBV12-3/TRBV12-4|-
TGTGCCAGCAGTGTTGCTAGCACAGATACGCAGTATTTT
CASSVASTDTQYF
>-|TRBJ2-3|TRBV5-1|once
TGCGCCAGCAGCTCGAGACTGGAAGATACGCAGTATTTT
CASSSRLEDTQYF
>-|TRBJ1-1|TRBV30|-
TGTGCCTGGAGTTTACGGGGCAACACTGAAGCTTTCTTT
CAWSLRGNTEAFF
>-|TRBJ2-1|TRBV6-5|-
TGTGCCAGCAGTTACCCGAAGGGCAATGAGCAGTTCTTC
CASSYPKGNEQFF
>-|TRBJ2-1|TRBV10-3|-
TGTGCCATCAGAGCAGGGCTTGATTCCTACAATGAGCAGTTCTTC
CAIRAGLDSYNEQFF
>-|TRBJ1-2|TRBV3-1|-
TGTGCCAGCAGCCAAGATAGGACAGCCGGAGGCTACACCTTC
CASSQDRTAGGYTF
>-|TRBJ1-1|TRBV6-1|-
TGTGCCAGCAGTGAAATGGCGAGCTCTTCTGAAGCTTTCTTT
CASSEMASSSEAFF
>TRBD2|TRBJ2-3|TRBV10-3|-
TGTGCCACCCGGGGGGGCGAAGATACGCAGTATTTT
CATRGGEDTQYF
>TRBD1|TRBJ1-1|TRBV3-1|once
TGTGCCAGCAGCCGGAGGACAGGCAACACTGAAGCTTTCTTT
CASSRRTGNTEAFF
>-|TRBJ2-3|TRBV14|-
TGTGCCAGCAGCCAAGACCTGACAGGAAGCACAGATACGCAGTATTTT
CASSQDLTGSTDTQYF
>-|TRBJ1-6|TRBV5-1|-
TGCGCCAGCAGTTACAAGGGACCAAGCTCCTATAATTCACCCCTCCACTTT
CASSYKGPSSYNSPLHF
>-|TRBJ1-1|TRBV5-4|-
TGTGCCAGCAGCTTACTGGCCAACACTGAAGCTTTCTTT
CASSLLANTEAFF
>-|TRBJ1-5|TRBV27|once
TGTGCCAGCAGTTACCAGGGTCAGCCCCAGCATTTT
CASSYQGQPQHF
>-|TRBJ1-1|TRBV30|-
TGTGCCTGGACAAACACTGAAGCTTTCTTT
CAWTNTEAFF
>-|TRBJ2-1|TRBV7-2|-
TGTGCCAGCACCGGCGGAGGGTGGGATGAGCAGTTCTTC
CASTGGGWDEQFF
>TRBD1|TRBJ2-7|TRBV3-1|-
TGTGCCAGCAGCCGCCTCCCCCGGGACAGGGACTACGAGCAGTACTTC
CASSRLPRDRDYEQYF
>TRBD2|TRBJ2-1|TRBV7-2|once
TGTGCCAGCAGCCCGGGAGGGGTAGAGCAGTTCTTC
CASSPGGVEQFF
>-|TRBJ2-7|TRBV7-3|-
TGTGCCAGCAGCTTTCCCGGGACATTCTACGAGCAGTACTTC
CASSFPGTFYEQYF
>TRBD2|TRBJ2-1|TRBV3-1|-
TGTGCCAGCAGCCAAGATAGGTTACTAGCGGGAAGTAATGAGCAGTTCTTC
CASSQDRLLAGSNEQFF
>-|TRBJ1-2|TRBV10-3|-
TGTGCCATCAGTGAAGGGGTTTCGGATGGCTACACCTTC
CAISEGVSDGYTF
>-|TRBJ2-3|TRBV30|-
TGTGCCTGGAGTGAAGGGGGACCGGCAGATACGCAGTATTTT
CAWSEGGPADTQYF
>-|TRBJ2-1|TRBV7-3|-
TGTGCCAGCAGCCCAGGAGTGGGACAGCCGAGCGGGGATGAGCAGTTCTTC
CASSPGVGQPSGDEQFF
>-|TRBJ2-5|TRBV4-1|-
TGCGCCAGCAGCCAAGCAGAGTTAGGGGAGACCCAGTACTTC
CASSQAELGETQYF
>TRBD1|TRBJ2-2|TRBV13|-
TGTGCCAGCAGCCCCCGGGACAGGGCGAACACCGGGGAGCTGTTTTTT
CASSPRDRANTGELFF
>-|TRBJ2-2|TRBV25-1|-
TGTGCCAGCAGGAGTCAGTCGGTGACCGGGGAGCTGTTTTTT
CASRSQSVTGELFF
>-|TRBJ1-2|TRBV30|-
TGTGCCTGGATGGGTGAGGACCATGGCTACACCTTC
CAWMGEDHGYTF
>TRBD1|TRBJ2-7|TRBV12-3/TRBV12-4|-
TGTGCCAGCAGGGGCCGGACAGGGGGCGAGCAGTACTTC
CASRGRTGGEQYF
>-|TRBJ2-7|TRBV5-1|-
TGCGCCAGCAGCTTCGGGGGCTCCTACGAGCAGTACTTC
CASSFGGSYEQYF